The 21 T cell receptor beta chains given below trace back to one sample, sequenced in a study of blood T cell repertoires in COVID-19 (dated by TCRdb to the early 2020s). The library was made by the immunoSEQ multiplex PCR assay. Held by TCRdb, this immuneACCESS table contains in-frame sequences only and omits some clones. Under half of the omission traces to an unresolved V gene where checked; the cause of the rest is unknown. In this sample the table shows 300,000 to 450,000 clones, roughly nine tenths of which occur a single time. The ten largest make up roughly 4% of the sample. The sequenced sample consisted of peripheral blood. All receptors derive from a woman aged 55-69 years with COVID-19, enrolled during active disease.

Only a few counts were recorded for this clone. The V gene is TRBV9, the J gene TRBJ1-4, with 7 bases that match TRBD1. Trimming at V came to 3 bases and at J to 4 bases, leaving 3 bases not matched to a gene. CDR1 SGDLS and CDR2 YYNGEE come from the germline V gene. This CDR3 has 14 residues. The CDR3 nucleotides read TGTGCCAGCAGCGCACAGGGGATTAATGAAAAACTGTTTTTT. Protein product: CASSAQGINEKLFF.

The J gene is TRBJ1-4, the V gene TRBV19; D might be TRBD1 (6 bases). The ends were cut back, 7 bases at V and 5 bases at J, with 17 bases in the middle. Germline values: CDR1 LNHDA, CDR2 SQIVND (reference sequence). The CDR3 sequence is 15 residues long. The CDR3 reads CASTISQGLNEKLFF. CDR3 sequence (DNA): TGTGCCAGTACCATCTCCCAGGGGTTAAATGAAAAACTGTTTTTT.

The chain links TRBV18 to TRBJ2-5, with D uncertain. Per the germline V gene, CDR1 is KGHSH and CDR2 is LQKENI. The CDR3 sequence is 13 residues long. V lost 3 bases to trimming and J lost 1 base, with 6 bases between them. CDR3 amino acids: CASSPGSQETQYF. DNA of the CDR3: TGTGCCAGCTCACCGGGCAGCCAAGAGACCCAGTACTTC.

The V call is TRBV18, the J call TRBJ1-5; 8 positions agree with TRBD1. V was clipped by 0 bases and J by 6 bases; unmatched bases: 7. The CDR3 is 16 residues long. Germline values: CDR1 KGHSH, CDR2 LQKENI. The CDR3 sequence is CASSPPGQGPGQPQHF. The DNA for the CDR3 is TGTGCCAGCTCACCACCAGGACAGGGTCCCGGTCAGCCCCAGCATTTT. The entire variable domain, with the rest obtained from reference TRBV18 and TRBJ1-5, is as follows: NAGVMQNPRHLVRRRGQEARLRCSPMKGHSHVYWYRQLPEEGLKFMVYLQKENIIDESGMPKERFSAEFPKEGPSILRIQQVVRGDSAAYFCASSPPGQGPGQPQHFGDGTRLSIL.

J is TRBJ1-3 and V is TRBV5-6; D gene ambiguous. V was clipped by 2 bases and J by 0 bases, with 12 bases between them. Germline CDR1 SGHDT, CDR2 YYEEEE. The length of the CDR3 is 16 residues. Here the CDR3 reads CASSFAGANSGNTIYF. The CDR3 DNA follows: TGTGCCAGCAGCTTCGCGGGAGCTAACTCTGGAAACACCATATATTTT.

The chain has TRBV19 and TRBJ1-2; 9 bases agree with TRBD1. V was pared by 5 bases and J by 6 bases, with 4 bases of the junction left unmatched. Germline loops: CDR1 LNHDA, CDR2 SQIVND (reference sequence). The CDR3 covers 13 residues. CDR3 residues: CASSARQGDGYTF. DNA of the CDR3: TGTGCCAGTAGTGCACGACAGGGGGATGGCTACACCTTC.

This clone came up a few times. V is TRBV6-6 and J is TRBJ1-1; 11 bases fit TRBD1. The CDR3 length is 15 residues. Germline V lookup: CDR1 MNHNY, CDR2 SVGAGI (reference sequence). V dropped 4 bases and J dropped 4; count of bases not matched to a gene: 5. DNA of the CDR3: TGTGCCAGCAGTTCGTCCGGGACAGGGGGCACTGAAGCTTTCTTT. Translated: CASSSSGTGGTEAFF.

This chain links TRBV5-4 with TRBJ2-3; 10 bases are a match to TRBD2. V lost 0 bases and J lost 6; bases outside the gene matches: 7. This CDR3 region has 16 residues. Germline CDR1 reads SGHNT; CDR2 reads YYREEE (reference sequence). The CDR3 coding sequence is TGTGCCAGCAGCTTGGGCAACCTAGCGGGGGCCGATACGCAGTATTTT. Protein product: CASSLGNLAGADTQYF.

The rearrangement uses TRBV10-3 and TRBJ2-1; no reliable D call. V was cut by 2 bases and J by 7 bases, with 6 bases left in between. The CDR3 runs to 12 residues. The germline V gene has CDR1 ENHRY and CDR2 SYGVKD. The CDR3 protein is CAISEVLNEQFF. The CDR3 DNA reads TGTGCCATCAGTGAGGTCTTGAATGAGCAGTTCTTC.

This sequence joins TRBV27 and TRBJ2-5; D perhaps matches TRBD2 (6 bases). The CDR3 totals 13 residues. V was trimmed by 2 bases and J by 10 bases, leaving 14 bases between them. Per the germline V gene, CDR1 is MNHEY and CDR2 is SMNVEV (reference sequence). CDR3 in amino acids: CASSLGGTLDQYF. The CDR3 DNA sequence: TGTGCCAGCAGTTTAGGGGGGACTTTGGACCAGTACTTC.

The rearrangement uses TRBV4-1 and TRBJ1-5, with D maybe TRBD1 (6 bases). V was shortened by 1 base and J by 6 bases, with 16 bases between the two germline ends. CDR1 and CDR2 (germline): MGHRA, YSYEKL. The CDR3 spans 16 residues. CDR3 sequence reads: CASSQGRRDNFQPQHF. Written as DNA, the CDR3 is TGCGCCAGCAGCCAAGGTCGCAGGGACAATTTTCAGCCCCAGCATTTT.

This chain uses TRBV2 with TRBJ1-4; the match to TRBD1 covers 8 bases. The V segment lost 6 bases and the J segment 10 bases; nucleotides outside the gene matches: 13. The length of the CDR3 is 15 residues. Per germline, CDR1 SNHLY and CDR2 FYNNEI. CDR3 sequence reads: CASSPTWTGSGKLFF. CDR3 coding DNA: TGTGCCAGCAGCCCAACCTGGACAGGGTCCGGAAAACTGTTTTTT.

The V gene is TRBV18, the J gene TRBJ1-1, with 9 bases lining up with TRBD1. The CDR3 has 12 amino acids. V was pared by 5 bases and J by 6 bases, with 1 base of the junction left unmatched. The germline gives CDR1 KGHSH, CDR2 LQKENI. The CDR3 loop reads CASSGTGSEAFF. CDR3 DNA sequence: TGTGCCAGCTCAGGGACAGGGTCTGAAGCTTTCTTT.

The V gene is TRBV5-1, the J gene TRBJ2-7, with 8 bases fitting TRBD1. J lost 3 bases, V lost 3 bases, and 2 bases had no gene match. Germline values: CDR1 SGHRS, CDR2 YFSETQ. CDR3 size: 13 residues. In DNA form, the CDR3 reads TGCGCCAGCAGCTGGGGGACAGGCTACGAGCAGTACTTC. Its translation is CASSWGTGYEQYF.

This chain connects TRBV7-3 to TRBJ1-2, with D possibly being TRBD1 (5 bases). Germline V lookup: CDR1 SGHTA, CDR2 FQGTGA. This CDR3 is 16 amino acids long. Trimming shortened V by 0 bases and J by 0 bases, and 11 bases separated the two germline ends. CDR3: CASSLTGDFTNYGYTF. CDR3 DNA: TGTGCCAGCAGCTTAACGGGGGACTTCACTAACTATGGCTACACCTTC.

The chain uses TRBV7-9 and TRBJ1-1; TRBD1 is a possible D gene (5 bases). This CDR3 region has 13 residues. Germline CDR1 SEHNR, CDR2 FQNEAQ (reference sequence). The germline V and J ends were trimmed by 1 base and 5 bases, with 8 bases remaining between them. The CDR3 region has the DNA TGTGCCAGCAGCTTAGAGGGGAGGACTGAAGCTTTCTTT. Protein product: CASSLEGRTEAFF.

This CDR3 reads CASSPGTSGAGEQYF. Here the CDR3 DNA reads TGTGCCAGCAGCCCCGGGACTAGCGGGGCGGGGGAGCAGTACTTC. The chain has TRBV3-1 (or the pseudogene TRBV3-2) and TRBJ2-7; 13 nucleotides agree with TRBD2. In germline, CDR1 is LGHDT, CDR2 YNNKEL (reference sequence). The V and J ends lost 4 bases and 7 bases, in that order; junction bases with no gene match: 7. This CDR3 is built from 15 residues.

The V call is TRBV6-5, the J call TRBJ2-7; D not certain. Between the trimmed V and J ends, which lost 7 bases and 3 bases, there was a span of 13 bases. Germline-derived CDR1 and CDR2 are MNHEY and SVGAGI. This CDR3 comprises 13 residues. CDR3 bases: TGTGCCAGCACCCACCACGGGTACTACGAGCAGTACTTC. Translated, it gives CASTHHGYYEQYF.

The rearrangement links TRBV5-1 to TRBJ2-7; 9 bases are shared with TRBD1. The CDR3 consists of 16 residues. Germline V gene lookup returns CDR1 SGHRS and CDR2 YFSETQ. J lost 4 bases, V lost 2 bases, and 10 bases had no gene match. Here the CDR3 reads CASSLDTGTGSYEQYF. In DNA form, the CDR3 reads TGCGCCAGCAGCTTAGACACCGGGACAGGGAGTTACGAGCAGTACTTC. Combining the CDR3 with reference TRBV5-1 and TRBJ2-7 gives the whole variable domain KAGVTQTPRYLIKTRGQQVTLSCSPISGHRSVSWYQQTPGQGLQFLFEYFSETQRNKGNFPGRFSGRQFSNSRSEMNVSTLELGDSALYLCASSLDTGTGSYEQYFGPGTRLTVT.

The rearrangement uses TRBV4-1 and TRBJ2-5; 10 bases fit TRBD2. This CDR3 spans 16 amino acids. CDR1 is MGHRA and CDR2 is YSYEKL in the germline V gene. The V segment lost 4 bases and the J segment 3 bases; nucleotides outside the gene matches: 8. CDR3 region: CASSRASGGAKETQYF. In DNA form, the CDR3 reads TGCGCCAGCAGCCGTGCAAGCGGGGGGGCTAAAGAGACCCAGTACTTC.

This clone was observed once. Written as DNA, the CDR3 is TGTGCCAGCAGTCACCGACAGGAGAGCCTTTACACCTTC. Its translation: CASSHRQESLYTF. The rearrangement links TRBV12-3 or TRBV12-4 to TRBJ1-2; D is possibly TRBD1 (6 bases). This CDR3 contains 13 residues. The V and J ends lost 5 bases and 11 bases respectively, with 18 bases between them.